This T cell receptor beta chain stems from a study of T cells in pancreatic ductal adenocarcinoma. Profiled with immunoSEQ multiplex PCR; TCRdb holds only in-frame clones, not every one. The sample gives 5,000 or so clones, less than 75% of which show up once; around 10% is in the top ten. CDR1 is MNHEY and CDR2 is SVGAGI in the germline V gene. The ends lost 4 bases at V and 6 bases at J; junction bases unmatched: 9. The CDR3 sequence is 16 residues long. Study-wide points: Compared with tumor, blood showed more total productive templates and around 8.1-fold more clonotypes. Enrichment of CD45RO+ effector over naive T cells in tumors may bias clonality. Blood clonality (about 0.069) did not differ significantly from tumor (about 0.11).

About this clone itself: The antigen is undetermined.

Selected pancreatic ductal adenocarcinoma patients had undergone surgery without neoadjuvant therapy. The sequence was collected from a human donor with pancreatic ductal adenocarcinoma. The sequencing sample was made of pancreatic tumor tissue. V usage is TRBV6-5 and J usage is TRBJ2-1; TRBD2 matches 10 bases. CDR3 nucleotides: TGTGCCAGCAGTTTTCAAGCGGGGGGGCCTCTCAATGAGCAGTTCTTC. It is translated as CASSFQAGGPLNEQFF.